These T cell receptor beta chains were read from a single sample in a study of vaccination and CD4 T cells after COVID-19. TCRdb ran MiXCR on the PCR reads and lists one entry per CDR3 protein. The repertoire holds approximately 7,600 distinct CDR3 sequences, roughly 45% seen once, with around 24% in the top ten. These TCRs are of unknown antigen specificity. Sequencing was carried out using CD4+ T cells from blood, cultured in vitro. The receptors were gathered from a human donor in good health. Each CDR3 is given with its conserved first and last residue. Fields, in order: clone size, D gene, V gene, J gene, CDR3 protein, CDR3 DNA. D genes are given only for firm matches. Not all rows give a size; the values are once, few, many and, for expanded clones, a class.

size: once; D: TRBD1; V: TRBV6-1; J: TRBJ2-1; CDR3: CASSRALGRDRKFF; DNA: TGTGCCAGCAGTCGTGCCTTAGGCCGGGACAGAAAGTTCTTC
size: -; D: -; V: TRBV6-5; J: TRBJ2-7; CDR3: CASSYVQGLYEQYF; DNA: TGTGCCAGCAGTTATGTCCAGGGGCTCTACGAGCAGTACTTC
size: -; D: -; V: TRBV20-1; J: TRBJ1-2; CDR3: CSALPGSQNGYTF; DNA: TGCAGTGCTCTCCCGGGGTCACAGAATGGCTACACCTTC
size: few; D: TRBD2; V: TRBV6-1; J: TRBJ2-5; CDR3: CASSPGLAGVGKAETQYF; DNA: TGTGCCAGCAGCCCCGGACTAGCGGGAGTGGGCAAGGCCGAGACCCAGTACTTC
size: -; D: TRBD1; V: TRBV27; J: TRBJ1-2; CDR3: CASRGRDSVNYGYTF; DNA: TGTGCCAGCAGGGGAAGGGACAGCGTGAACTATGGCTACACCTTC
size: -; D: -; V: TRBV28; J: TRBJ1-5; CDR3: CASTRGVQPQHF; DNA: TGTGCCAGCACTCGAGGGGTCCAGCCCCAGCATTTT
size: -; D: -; V: TRBV7-2; J: TRBJ1-5; CDR3: CASSLELSNQPQHF; DNA: TGTGCCAGCAGCTTAGAATTGAGCAATCAGCCCCAGCATTTT
size: -; D: -; V: TRBV15; J: TRBJ1-1; CDR3: CATSRDGGLTEAFF; DNA: TGTGCCACCAGCAGAGATGGTGGGCTCACTGAAGCTTTCTTT
size: -; D: -; V: TRBV7-2; J: TRBJ2-3; CDR3: CASSLMADTQYF; DNA: TGTGCCAGCAGCCTAATGGCAGATACGCAGTATTTT
size: -; D: -; V: TRBV21-1; J: TRBJ1-5; CDR3: CASIRRGIGDQPQHF; DNA: TGTGCCAGCATCCGGCGGGGGATAGGCGATCAGCCCCAGCATTTT
size: -; D: TRBD2; V: TRBV7-2; J: TRBJ2-3; CDR3: CASSLARGDTDTQYF; DNA: TGTGCCAGCAGCTTAGCCCGGGGGGATACAGATACGCAGTATTTT
size: -; D: TRBD1; V: TRBV6-1; J: TRBJ1-1; CDR3: CASSSIDRGRMNTEAFF; DNA: TGTGCCAGCAGTAGCATCGACAGGGGTCGGATGAACACTGAAGCTTTCTTT
size: -; D: TRBD1; V: TRBV27; J: TRBJ1-4; CDR3: CASSFVASGTGGDEKLFF; DNA: TGTGCCAGCAGTTTCGTTGCTTCGGGGACAGGGGGAGATGAAAAACTGTTTTTT
size: once; D: TRBD2; V: TRBV7-2; J: TRBJ2-7; CDR3: CASRSSGGGYEQYF; DNA: TGTGCCAGCAGGAGTAGCGGGGGGGGTTACGAGCAGTACTTC
size: -; D: -; V: TRBV18; J: TRBJ1-5; CDR3: CASSPRGGGQPQHF; DNA: TGTGCCAGCTCACCACGAGGGGGTGGTCAGCCCCAGCATTTT
size: -; D: -; V: TRBV7-2; J: TRBJ2-3; CDR3: CASGQVMVRADTQYF; DNA: TGTGCCAGCGGCCAGGTCATGGTTCGGGCAGATACGCAGTATTTT
size: once; D: -; V: TRBV15; J: TRBJ2-6; CDR3: CATSRGGEPGPHPGVNVLTF; DNA: TGTGCCACCAGCAGGGGGGGCGAACCGGGCCCTCACCCCGGGGTCAACGTCCTGACTTTC
size: -; D: -; V: TRBV5-1; J: TRBJ1-1; CDR3: CASSLGGSPVGIEAFF; DNA: TGCGCCAGCAGCTTGGGAGGCAGTCCCGTAGGGATTGAAGCTTTCTTT
size: -; D: TRBD2; V: TRBV19; J: TRBJ2-7; CDR3: CASSISGSHSYEQYF; DNA: TGTGCCAGTAGTATCAGCGGGAGCCACTCCTACGAGCAGTACTTC
size: few; D: TRBD1; V: TRBV30; J: TRBJ1-5; CDR3: CAWGQGSNQPQHF; DNA: TGTGCCTGGGGACAGGGGTCTAATCAGCCCCAGCATTTT
size: few; D: -; V: TRBV28; J: TRBJ1-2; CDR3: CASMVSGSHYGYTF; DNA: TGTGCCAGCATGGTTTCGGGGAGCCACTATGGCTACACCTTC
size: once; D: TRBD2; V: TRBV20-1; J: TRBJ2-3; CDR3: CSAPWTSGGRDTQYF; DNA: TGCAGTGCTCCGTGGACTAGCGGGGGCCGGGATACGCAGTATTTT
size: -; D: -; V: TRBV6-1; J: TRBJ2-7; CDR3: CASSPFGASSYEQYF; DNA: TGTGCCAGCAGCCCCTTCGGAGCCTCCTCCTACGAGCAGTACTTC
size: few; D: TRBD2; V: TRBV27; J: TRBJ2-3; CDR3: CASSGLAGDTDTQYF; DNA: TGTGCCAGCAGTGGACTAGCGGGGGACACAGATACGCAGTATTTT
size: -; D: TRBD1; V: TRBV24-1; J: TRBJ1-2; CDR3: CATSDAGTGEGYTF; DNA: TGTGCCACCAGTGACGCCGGGACAGGGGAAGGCTACACCTTC
size: few; D: -; V: TRBV7-2; J: TRBJ1-5; CDR3: CASSPRGDHYQPQHF; DNA: TGTGCCAGCAGCCCGCGGGGGGATCACTATCAGCCCCAGCATTTT
size: -; D: -; V: TRBV20-1; J: TRBJ1-5; CDR3: CSALGQLDNQPQHF; DNA: TGCAGTGCCCTTGGACAGTTGGACAATCAGCCCCAGCATTTT
size: few; D: -; V: TRBV6-1; J: TRBJ2-2; CDR3: CASRAGLGNPGELFF; DNA: TGTGCCAGCAGGGCTGGCTTAGGTAACCCCGGGGAGCTGTTTTTT
size: -; D: TRBD2; V: TRBV6-5; J: TRBJ2-5; CDR3: CASSYPLAGGEETQYF; DNA: TGTGCCAGCAGCTACCCTTTAGCGGGAGGGGAAGAGACCCAGTACTTC
size: -; D: -; V: TRBV27; J: TRBJ1-1; CDR3: CASSRYMNTEAFF; DNA: TGTGCCAGCAGTCGGTACATGAACACTGAAGCTTTCTTT
size: few; D: TRBD1; V: TRBV24-1; J: TRBJ1-2; CDR3: CATSDSPGTDFHYGYTF; DNA: TGTGCCACCAGTGATTCCCCCGGGACAGACTTCCACTATGGCTACACCTTC
size: -; D: -; V: TRBV5-1; J: TRBJ1-1; CDR3: CASSLDRGMNTEAFF; DNA: TGCGCCAGCAGCTTGGACCGGGGGATGAACACTGAAGCTTTCTTT
size: once; D: TRBD1; V: TRBV19; J: TRBJ2-2; CDR3: CASSHGTGLNTGELFF; DNA: TGTGCCAGTAGTCATGGGACAGGCTTGAACACCGGGGAGCTGTTTTTT
size: few; D: -; V: TRBV2; J: TRBJ1-5; CDR3: CASSMGATNQPQHF; DNA: TGTGCCAGCAGTATGGGGGCAACCAATCAGCCCCAGCATTTT
size: -; D: TRBD1; V: TRBV18; J: TRBJ1-1; CDR3: CASRDSAAGSKAFF; DNA: TGTGCCAGCCGGGACAGTGCCGCTGGGAGCAAAGCTTTCTTT
size: -; D: -; V: TRBV23-1; J: TRBJ1-1; CDR3: CASSHLDQEAEAFF; DNA: TGCGCCAGCAGTCATTTGGACCAGGAAGCTGAAGCTTTCTTT
size: few; D: -; V: TRBV20-1; J: TRBJ1-2; CDR3: CSAKTEGRINYGYTF; DNA: TGCAGTGCCAAAACCGAGGGTAGGATTAACTATGGCTACACCTTC